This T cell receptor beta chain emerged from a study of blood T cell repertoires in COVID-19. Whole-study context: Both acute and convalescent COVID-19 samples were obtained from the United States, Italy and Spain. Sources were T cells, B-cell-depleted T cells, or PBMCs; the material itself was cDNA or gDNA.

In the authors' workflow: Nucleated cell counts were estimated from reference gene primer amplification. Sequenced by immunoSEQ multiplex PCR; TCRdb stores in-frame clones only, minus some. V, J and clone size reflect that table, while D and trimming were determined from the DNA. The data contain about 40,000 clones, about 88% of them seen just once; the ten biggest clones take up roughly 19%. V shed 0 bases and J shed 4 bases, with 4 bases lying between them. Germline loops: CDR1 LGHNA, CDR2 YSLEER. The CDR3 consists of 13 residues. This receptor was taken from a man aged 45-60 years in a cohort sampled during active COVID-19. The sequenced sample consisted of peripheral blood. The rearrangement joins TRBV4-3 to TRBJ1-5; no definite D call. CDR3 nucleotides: TGCGCCAGCAGCCAAGATGTAAATCAGCCCCAGCATTTT. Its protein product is CASSQDVNQPQHF.